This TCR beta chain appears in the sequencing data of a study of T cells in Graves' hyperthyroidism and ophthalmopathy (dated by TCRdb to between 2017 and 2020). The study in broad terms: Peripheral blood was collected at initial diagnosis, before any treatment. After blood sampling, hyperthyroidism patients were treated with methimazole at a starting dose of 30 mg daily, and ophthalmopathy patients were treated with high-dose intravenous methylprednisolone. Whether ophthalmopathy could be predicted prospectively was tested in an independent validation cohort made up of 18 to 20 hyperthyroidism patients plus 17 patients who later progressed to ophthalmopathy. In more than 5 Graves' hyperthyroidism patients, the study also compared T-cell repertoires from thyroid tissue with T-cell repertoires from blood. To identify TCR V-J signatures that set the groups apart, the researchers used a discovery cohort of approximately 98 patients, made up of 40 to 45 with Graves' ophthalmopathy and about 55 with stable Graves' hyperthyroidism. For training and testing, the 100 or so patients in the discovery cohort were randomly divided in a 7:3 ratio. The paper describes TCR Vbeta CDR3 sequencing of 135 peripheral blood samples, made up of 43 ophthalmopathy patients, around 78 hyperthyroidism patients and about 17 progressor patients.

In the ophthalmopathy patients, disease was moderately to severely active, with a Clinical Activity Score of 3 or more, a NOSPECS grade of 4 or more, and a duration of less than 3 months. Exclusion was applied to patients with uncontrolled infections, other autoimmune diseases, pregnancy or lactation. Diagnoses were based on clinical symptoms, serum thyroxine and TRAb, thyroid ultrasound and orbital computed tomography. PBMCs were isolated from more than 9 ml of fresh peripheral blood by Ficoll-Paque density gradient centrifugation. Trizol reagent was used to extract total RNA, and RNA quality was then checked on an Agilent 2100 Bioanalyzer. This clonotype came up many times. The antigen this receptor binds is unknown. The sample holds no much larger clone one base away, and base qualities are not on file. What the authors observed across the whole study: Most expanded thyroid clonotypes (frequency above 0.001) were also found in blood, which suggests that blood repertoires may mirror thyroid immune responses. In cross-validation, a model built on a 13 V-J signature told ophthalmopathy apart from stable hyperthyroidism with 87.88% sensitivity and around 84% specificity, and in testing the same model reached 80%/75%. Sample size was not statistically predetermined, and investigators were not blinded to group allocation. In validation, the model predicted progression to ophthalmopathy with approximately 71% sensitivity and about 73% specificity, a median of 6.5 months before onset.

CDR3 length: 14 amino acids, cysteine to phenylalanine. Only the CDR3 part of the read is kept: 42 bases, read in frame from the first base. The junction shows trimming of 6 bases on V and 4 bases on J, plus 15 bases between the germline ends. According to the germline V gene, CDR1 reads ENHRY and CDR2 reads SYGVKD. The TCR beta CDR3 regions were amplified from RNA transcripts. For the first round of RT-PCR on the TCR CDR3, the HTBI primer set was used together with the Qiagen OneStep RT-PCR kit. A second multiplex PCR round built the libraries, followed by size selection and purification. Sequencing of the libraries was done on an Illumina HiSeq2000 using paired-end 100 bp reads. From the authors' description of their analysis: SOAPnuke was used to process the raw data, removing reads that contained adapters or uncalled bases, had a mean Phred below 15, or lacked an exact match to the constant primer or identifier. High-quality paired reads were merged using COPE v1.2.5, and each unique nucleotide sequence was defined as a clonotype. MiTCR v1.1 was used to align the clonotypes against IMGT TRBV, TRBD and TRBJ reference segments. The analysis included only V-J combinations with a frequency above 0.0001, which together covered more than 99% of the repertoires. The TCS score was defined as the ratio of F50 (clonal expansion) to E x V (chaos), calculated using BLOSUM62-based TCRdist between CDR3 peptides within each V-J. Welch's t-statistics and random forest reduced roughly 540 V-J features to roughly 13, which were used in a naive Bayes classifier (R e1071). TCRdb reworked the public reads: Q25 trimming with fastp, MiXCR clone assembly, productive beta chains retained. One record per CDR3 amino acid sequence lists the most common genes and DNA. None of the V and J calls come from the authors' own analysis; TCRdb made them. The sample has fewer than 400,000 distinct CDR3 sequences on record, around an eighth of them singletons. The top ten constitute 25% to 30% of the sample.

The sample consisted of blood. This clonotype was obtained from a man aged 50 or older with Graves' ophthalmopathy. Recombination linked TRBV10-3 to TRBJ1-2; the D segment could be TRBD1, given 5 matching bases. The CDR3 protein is CAIRSGTAIYGYTF. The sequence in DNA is TGTGCCATCAGATCCGGGACCGCGATCTATGGCTACACCTTC.